The 5 T cell receptor beta chains given below trace back to one sample, sequenced in a study of T cells after yellow fever vaccination. In TCRdb, the 5' RACE reads were re-called with MiXCR into one record per CDR3 protein. The sample yields approximately 85,000 distinct CDR3 sequences, about an eighth seen once. The input for sequencing was CD8+ T cells not binding an NS4B(214-222) dextramer, sorted from PBMCs, taken approximately 22 days after the first yellow fever vaccination. The receptors were sampled from a man in his late teens or twenties who received the YFV17D yellow fever vaccine.

V is TRBV11-2 and J is TRBJ2-5; 7 bases match TRBD1. There are 16 residues in the CDR3. Trimming removed 4 bases from V and 0 bases from J; junction bases left unmatched: 8. Germline V lookup: CDR1 SGHAT, CDR2 FQNNGV. CDR3 in DNA: TGTGCCAGCAGCTCAGACAGGGTGTGGTACCAAGAGACCCAGTACTTC. It yields the protein CASSSDRVWYQETQYF.

The V gene is TRBV7-6, the J gene TRBJ1-4, with D hard to call. Trimming removed 5 bases at V and 7 bases at J, with 17 bases between. The length of the CDR3 is 15 residues. Germline CDR1 and CDR2: SGHVS and FNYEAQ. CDR3 coding DNA: TGTGCCAGCAGCCCCAGGACCGCTTCGGGTGAAAAACTGTTTTTT. It yields the protein CASSPRTASGEKLFF.

This rearrangement joins TRBV29-1 to TRBJ2-1; D ambiguous. Germline CDR1 and CDR2: SQVTM and ANQGSEA. The germline V and J ends were trimmed by 2 bases and 0 bases, with 14 bases remaining between them. CDR3 length: 16 amino acids. The CDR3, as DNA: TGCAGCGTTGAACTCGGCCAGGTGAGCTCCTACAATGAGCAGTTCTTC. Translated, it gives CSVELGQVSSYNEQFF.

This clonotype has only one observation. The chain uses TRBV19 and TRBJ2-1; 8 positions agree with TRBD2. The germline V gene has CDR1 LNHDA and CDR2 SQIVND (reference sequence). Trimming removed 5 bases from V and 7 bases from J; junction bases left unmatched: 7. The CDR3 spans 14 residues. The CDR3 nucleotides are TGTGCCAGTAGTCCCGGGGGGGCCAAGAATGAGCAGTTCTTC. It translates to CASSPGGAKNEQFF.

This rearrangement joins TRBV7-6 to TRBJ2-7; weak D call: TRBD1 (5 bases). CDR1 is SGHVS, CDR2 FNYEAQ, per germline. The CDR3 runs 15 residues. V lost 1 base, J lost 2 bases, and 12 bases lay in between. CDR3 loop: CASSLGPGPPYEQYV. The CDR3, as DNA: TGTGCCAGCAGCTTAGGGCCAGGGCCCCCCTACGAGCAGTACGTC.